This is a list of T cell receptor beta chains from one sample in a study of T-cell memory formation after mild COVID-19. TCRdb processed the 5' RACE reads anew with MiXCR; each CDR3 protein has one entry. The sample includes some 64,000 distinct CDR3 sequences, about a tenth of them seen just once. The specimen was PBMCs or a T cell subset sorted from them (not recorded which). These receptors came from a man aged 18 to 30 who had mild COVID-19 (a few samples of this study predate the infection). Cell type and time point are not known. The CDR3 runs from the conserved cysteine through the conserved F or W. The order of the fields is CDR3 DNA, CDR3 protein, V gene, CDR3 length, clone size, D gene, J gene. D genes are given only for firm matches. Clone size is stated in some rows and not others, as once, few, many or a class when expanded.

DNA: TGTGCCAGCAGTTCCCCCCGGGCCGTAAACATTCAGTACTTC; CDR3: CASSSPRAVNIQYF; V: TRBV27; length: 14; size: few; D: .; J: TRBJ2-4
DNA: TGCGCCAGCAGCTCCCACGGGGGGACCTACAATGAGCAGTTCTTC; CDR3: CASSSHGGTYNEQFF; V: TRBV5-1; length: 15; size: .; D: TRBD2; J: TRBJ2-1
DNA: TGCGCCAGCAGCTTGGAATTAGCGGGGGTAAATGAGCAGTTCTTC; CDR3: CASSLELAGVNEQFF; V: TRBV5-1; length: 15; size: many; D: TRBD2; J: TRBJ2-1
DNA: TGCGCCAGCAGCCGAACATCCGCCGGGACAGCCCCACCGAACTCTGGAAACACCATATATTTT; CDR3: CASSRTSAGTAPPNSGNTIYF; V: TRBV4-3; length: 21; size: few; D: TRBD1; J: TRBJ1-3
DNA: TGTGCCAGCAGCTTAGGGCAAATCCTAGCCAAAAACATTCAGTACTTC; CDR3: CASSLGQILAKNIQYF; V: TRBV7-2; length: 16; size: .; D: .; J: TRBJ2-4
DNA: TGTGCCAGCTCACCCCCTGCAAGCTACAATGAGCAGTTCTTC; CDR3: CASSPPASYNEQFF; V: TRBV18; length: 14; size: few; D: .; J: TRBJ2-1
DNA: TGCGCCAGCAGCTTGGATGGACAGGAGACCCAGTACTTC; CDR3: CASSLDGQETQYF; V: TRBV5-1; length: 13; size: .; D: .; J: TRBJ2-5
DNA: TGTGCCAGCAGCTTTGGGGCGTACACTGAAGCTTTCTTT; CDR3: CASSFGAYTEAFF; V: TRBV7-2; length: 13; size: .; D: .; J: TRBJ1-1
DNA: TGCGCCAGCAGCCCAGACAGGCCGAACACCGGGGAGCTGTTTTTT; CDR3: CASSPDRPNTGELFF; V: TRBV5-1; length: 15; size: .; D: .; J: TRBJ2-2
DNA: TGTGCCAGCAGTTTGTGGGCTGGAGAGACCCAGTACTTC; CDR3: CASSLWAGETQYF; V: TRBV12-3/TRBV12-4; length: 13; size: many; D: .; J: TRBJ2-5
DNA: TGTGCCAGCAGTCCCCTGGCGGGGGGGCTGGGTGAGCAGTTCTTC; CDR3: CASSPLAGGLGEQFF; V: TRBV6-5; length: 15; size: .; D: TRBD2; J: TRBJ2-1
DNA: TGCGCCAGCAGCCCGACCGGAAAGACCCAGTACTTC; CDR3: CASSPTGKTQYF; V: TRBV4-1; length: 12; size: few; D: .; J: TRBJ2-5
DNA: TGCAGCGCGGAAGGAGGGTGGGCCAACGTCCTGACTTTC; CDR3: CSAEGGWANVLTF; V: TRBV29-1; length: 13; size: many; D: .; J: TRBJ2-6
DNA: TGTGCCAGCCGGGACAGGTCTAGCTCCTACAATGAGCAGTTCTTC; CDR3: CASRDRSSSYNEQFF; V: TRBV18; length: 15; size: .; D: TRBD1; J: TRBJ2-1
DNA: TGTGCCAGCAGCTTATTCCTTGGGGTGGTGGACACCATATATTTT; CDR3: CASSLFLGVVDTIYF; V: TRBV7-2; length: 15; size: .; D: .; J: TRBJ1-3
DNA: TGCGCCAGCAGCCGGGACAGTGGGGCCGGTGAAGCTTTCTTT; CDR3: CASSRDSGAGEAFF; V: TRBV4-1; length: 14; size: .; D: TRBD1; J: TRBJ1-1
DNA: TGTGCCAGCAGCTTTTCAGGGCCCTACGAGCAGTACTTC; CDR3: CASSFSGPYEQYF; V: TRBV7-2; length: 13; size: .; D: .; J: TRBJ2-7
DNA: TGTGCCAGCAGCCCCCGGGAACAGCCTGGGGACTATGGCTACACCTTC; CDR3: CASSPREQPGDYGYTF; V: TRBV7-2; length: 16; size: .; D: .; J: TRBJ1-2
DNA: TGTGCCACCAGCAGAGATAACCAGCCCCAGCATTTT; CDR3: CATSRDNQPQHF; V: TRBV15; length: 12; size: many; D: .; J: TRBJ1-5
DNA: TGTGCCAGCAGCTTCGTGGAATCCTACGAGCAGTACTTC; CDR3: CASSFVESYEQYF; V: TRBV7-2; length: 13; size: few; D: .; J: TRBJ2-7
DNA: TGTGCCAGCAGTCCGAGGGATACGCAGTATTTT; CDR3: CASSPRDTQYF; V: TRBV6-5; length: 11; size: .; D: .; J: TRBJ2-3
DNA: TGTGCCAGCAGCCCATACAGGGGCGGGGAGCTGTTTTTT; CDR3: CASSPYRGGELFF; V: TRBV7-2; length: 13; size: few; D: TRBD1; J: TRBJ2-2
DNA: TGTGCCAGCAGCCCCCAGCCCCGGGAGACCCAGTACTTC; CDR3: CASSPQPRETQYF; V: TRBV7-9; length: 13; size: many; D: .; J: TRBJ2-5
DNA: TGTGCCAGCAGCTTACGGGGGGGCCGCGCAGATACGCAGTATTTT; CDR3: CASSLRGGRADTQYF; V: TRBV7-8; length: 15; size: .; D: TRBD2; J: TRBJ2-3
DNA: TGTGCCAGCAGTTACAGGGGGAATGGCTACACCTTC; CDR3: CASSYRGNGYTF; V: TRBV6-5; length: 12; size: few; D: .; J: TRBJ1-2
DNA: TGTGCCTGGGGGCTCACAGGGGGTTACAATGAGCAGTTCTTC; CDR3: CAWGLTGGYNEQFF; V: TRBV30; length: 14; size: few; D: TRBD1; J: TRBJ2-1
DNA: TGCGCCAGCAGCTTATCGTTCCGGACCGAAGAGACCCAGTACTTC; CDR3: CASSLSFRTEETQYF; V: TRBV5-1; length: 15; size: many; D: .; J: TRBJ2-5
DNA: TGTGCCAGCAGCTCCATGCAGGGTGACGCCTATGGCTACACCTTC; CDR3: CASSSMQGDAYGYTF; V: TRBV12-3/TRBV12-4; length: 15; size: many; D: .; J: TRBJ1-2